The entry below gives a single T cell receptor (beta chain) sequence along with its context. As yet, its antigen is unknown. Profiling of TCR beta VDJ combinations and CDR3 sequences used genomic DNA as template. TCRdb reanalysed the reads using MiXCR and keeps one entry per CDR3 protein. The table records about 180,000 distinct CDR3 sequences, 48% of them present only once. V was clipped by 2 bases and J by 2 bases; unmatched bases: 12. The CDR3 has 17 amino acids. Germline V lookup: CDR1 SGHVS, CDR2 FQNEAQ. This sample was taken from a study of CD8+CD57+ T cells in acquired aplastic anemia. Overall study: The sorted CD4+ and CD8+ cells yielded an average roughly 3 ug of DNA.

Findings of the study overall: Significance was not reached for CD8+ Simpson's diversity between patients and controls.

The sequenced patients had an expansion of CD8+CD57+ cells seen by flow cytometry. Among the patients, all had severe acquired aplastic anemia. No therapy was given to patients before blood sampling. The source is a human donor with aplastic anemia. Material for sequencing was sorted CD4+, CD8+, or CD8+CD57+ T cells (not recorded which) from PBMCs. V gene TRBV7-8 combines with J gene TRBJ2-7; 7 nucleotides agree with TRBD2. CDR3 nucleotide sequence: TGTGCCAGCAGCTTAAGGGGCTTCGGGGAGGGTCCCTACGAGCAGTACTTC. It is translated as CASSLRGFGEGPYEQYF. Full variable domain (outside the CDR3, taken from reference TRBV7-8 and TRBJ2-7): GAGVSQSPRYKVAKRGQDVALRCDPISGHVSLFWYQQALGQGPEFLTYFQNEAQLDKSGLPSDRFFAERPEGSVSTLKIQRTQQEDSAVYLCASSLRGFGEGPYEQYFGPGTRLTVT.